This TCR beta chain is from a study of cytomegalovirus exposure and HLA in healthy donors. General study results and limits: Exclusion applied to some V segments, including TRBV6-2 and TRBV6-3, as they were indistinguishable. Immune exposure information comprised only CMV serostatus.

Trimming left V 3 bases short and J 7 bases short, with 13 bases between. The CDR3 spans 15 residues. Germline V gene data show CDR1 as ENHRY and CDR2 as SYGVKD. A remark on this clone: Its antigen is not known.

60 Vbeta and 13 Jbeta primers were used in PCR. The table came from immunoSEQ multiplex PCR; TCRdb's copy has only in-frame clones and leaves some out. The sample lists roughly 110,000 clones, approximately 58% occurring once. The TCR originated in a woman aged 25 to 39 in good health and CMV-seronegative. Sequencing was performed on PBMCs. The chain joins TRBV10-3 to TRBJ1-6, with a weak D call TRBD1 (6 bases). The CDR3 nucleotides read TGTGCCATCAGTGATTACAGGGAAGGGAATTCACCCCTCCACTTT. It encodes CAISDYREGNSPLHF.